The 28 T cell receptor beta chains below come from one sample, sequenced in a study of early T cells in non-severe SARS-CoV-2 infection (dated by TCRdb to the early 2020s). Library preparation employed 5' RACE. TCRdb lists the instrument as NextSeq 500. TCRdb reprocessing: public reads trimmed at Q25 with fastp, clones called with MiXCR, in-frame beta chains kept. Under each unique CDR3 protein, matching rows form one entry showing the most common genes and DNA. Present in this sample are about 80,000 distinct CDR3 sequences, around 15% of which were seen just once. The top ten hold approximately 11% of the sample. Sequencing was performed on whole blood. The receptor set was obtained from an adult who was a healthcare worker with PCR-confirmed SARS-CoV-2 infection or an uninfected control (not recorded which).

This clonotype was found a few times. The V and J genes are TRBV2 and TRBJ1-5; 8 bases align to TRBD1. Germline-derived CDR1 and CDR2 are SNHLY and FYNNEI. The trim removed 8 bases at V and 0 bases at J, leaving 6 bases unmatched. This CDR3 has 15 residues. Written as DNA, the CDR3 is TGTGCCAGCCGGAGGACAGGGAATAGCAATCAGCCCCAGCATTTT. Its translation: CASRRTGNSNQPQHF.

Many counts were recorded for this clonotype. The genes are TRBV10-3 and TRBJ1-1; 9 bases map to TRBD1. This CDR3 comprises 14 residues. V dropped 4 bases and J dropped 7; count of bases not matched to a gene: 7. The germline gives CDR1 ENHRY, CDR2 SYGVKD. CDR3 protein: CAISGGTGTGEAFF. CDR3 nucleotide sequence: TGTGCCATCAGTGGAGGGACAGGGACGGGTGAAGCTTTCTTT.

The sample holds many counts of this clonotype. Here the CDR3 reads CASKISGANTEAFF. The DNA of the CDR3 is TGTGCCAGCAAGATAAGTGGGGCGAACACTGAAGCTTTCTTT. The V call is TRBV2, the J call TRBJ1-1; TRBD1 might be the D (5 bases). The CDR3 is 14 amino acids. The germline V gene encodes CDR1 SNHLY and CDR2 FYNNEI. V was pared by 7 bases and J by 1 base, with 13 bases between.

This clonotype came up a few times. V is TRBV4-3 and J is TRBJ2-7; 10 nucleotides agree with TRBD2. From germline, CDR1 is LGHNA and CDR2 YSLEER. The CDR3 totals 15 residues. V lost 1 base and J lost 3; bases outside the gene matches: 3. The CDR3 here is CASSQALAGFYEQYF. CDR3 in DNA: TGCGCCAGCAGCCAAGCACTAGCGGGGTTCTACGAGCAGTACTTC.

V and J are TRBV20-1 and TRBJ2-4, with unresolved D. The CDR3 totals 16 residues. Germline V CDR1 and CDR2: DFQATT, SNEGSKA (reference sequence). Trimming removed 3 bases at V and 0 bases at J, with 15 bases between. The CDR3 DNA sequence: TGCAGTGCTAGTTCGGTCAGGAACACAGCCAAAAACATTCAGTACTTC. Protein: CSASSVRNTAKNIQYF.

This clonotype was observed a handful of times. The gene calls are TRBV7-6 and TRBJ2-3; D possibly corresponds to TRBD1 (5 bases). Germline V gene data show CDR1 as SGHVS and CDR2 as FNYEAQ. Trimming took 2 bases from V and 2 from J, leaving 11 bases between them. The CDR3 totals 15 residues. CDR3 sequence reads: CASSLLTGYTDTQYF. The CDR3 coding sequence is TGTGCCAGCAGCTTACTCACAGGTTACACAGATACGCAGTATTTT. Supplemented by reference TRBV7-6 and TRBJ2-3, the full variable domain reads GAGVSQSPRYKVTKRGQDVALRCDPISGHVSLYWYRQALGQGPEFLTYFNYEAQQDKSGLPNDRFSAERPEGSISTLTIQRTEQRDSAMYRCASSLLTGYTDTQYFGPGTRLTVL.

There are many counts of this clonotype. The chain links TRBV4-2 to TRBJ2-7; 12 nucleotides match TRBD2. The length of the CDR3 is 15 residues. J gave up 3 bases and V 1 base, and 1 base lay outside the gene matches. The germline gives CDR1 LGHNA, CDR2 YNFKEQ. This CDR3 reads CASSQGLAGDYEQYF. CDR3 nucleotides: TGTGCCAGCAGCCAAGGACTAGCGGGGGACTACGAGCAGTACTTC.

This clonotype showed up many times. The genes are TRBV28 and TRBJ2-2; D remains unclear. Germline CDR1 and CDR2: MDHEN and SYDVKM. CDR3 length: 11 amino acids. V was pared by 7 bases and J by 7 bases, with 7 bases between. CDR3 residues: CASTLRGELFF. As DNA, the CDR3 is TGTGCCAGCACCCTTCGCGGGGAGCTGTTTTTT.

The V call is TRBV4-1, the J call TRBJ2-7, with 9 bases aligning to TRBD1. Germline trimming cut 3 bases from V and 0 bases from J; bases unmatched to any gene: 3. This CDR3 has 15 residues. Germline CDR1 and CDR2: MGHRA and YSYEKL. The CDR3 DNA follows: TGCGCCAGCAGCCAGGACAGGGGAAGCTCCTACGAGCAGTACTTC. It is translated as CASSQDRGSSYEQYF.

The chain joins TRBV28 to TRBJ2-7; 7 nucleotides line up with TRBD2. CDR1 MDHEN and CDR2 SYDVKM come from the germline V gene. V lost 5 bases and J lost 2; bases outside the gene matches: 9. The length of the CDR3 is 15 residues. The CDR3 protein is CASSLGGINAYEQYF. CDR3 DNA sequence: TGTGCCAGCAGTCTGGGAGGGATTAATGCCTACGAGCAGTACTTC.

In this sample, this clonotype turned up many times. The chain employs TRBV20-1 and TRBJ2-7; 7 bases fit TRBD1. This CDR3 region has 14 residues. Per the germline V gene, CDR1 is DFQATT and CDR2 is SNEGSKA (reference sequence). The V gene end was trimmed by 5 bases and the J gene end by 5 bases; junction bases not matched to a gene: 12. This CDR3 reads CSAPAVTGRHEQYF. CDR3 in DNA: TGCAGTGCTCCGGCGGTGACAGGGAGACACGAGCAGTACTTC.

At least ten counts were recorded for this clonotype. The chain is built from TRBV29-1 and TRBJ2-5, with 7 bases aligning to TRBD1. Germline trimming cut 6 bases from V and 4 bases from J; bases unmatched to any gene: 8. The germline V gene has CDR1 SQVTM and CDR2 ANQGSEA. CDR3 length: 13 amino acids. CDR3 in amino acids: CSVDRVQRETQYF. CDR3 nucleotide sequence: TGCAGCGTAGACAGGGTGCAGAGAGAGACCCAGTACTTC.

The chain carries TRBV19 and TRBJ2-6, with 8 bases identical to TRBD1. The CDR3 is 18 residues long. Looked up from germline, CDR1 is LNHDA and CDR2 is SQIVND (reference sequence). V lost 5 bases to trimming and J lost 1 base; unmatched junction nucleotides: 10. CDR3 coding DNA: TGTGCCAGTAGTGATACCGGGACAGGAGCTTCTGGGGCCAACGTCCTGACTTTC. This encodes CASSDTGTGASGANVLTF.

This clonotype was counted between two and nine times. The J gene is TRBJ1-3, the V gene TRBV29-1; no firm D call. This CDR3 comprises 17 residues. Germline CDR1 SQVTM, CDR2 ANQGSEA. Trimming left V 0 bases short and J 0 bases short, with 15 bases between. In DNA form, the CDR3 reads TGCAGCGTTGAAGATCGTGGCTTTAAGAGCTCTGGAAACACCATATATTTT. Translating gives CSVEDRGFKSSGNTIYF.

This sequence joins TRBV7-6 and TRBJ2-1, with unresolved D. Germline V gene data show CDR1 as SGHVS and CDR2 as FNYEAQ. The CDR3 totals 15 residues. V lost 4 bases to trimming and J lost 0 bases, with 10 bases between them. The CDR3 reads CASSSQPGSYNEQFF. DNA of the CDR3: TGTGCCAGCAGCTCTCAGCCCGGCTCCTACAATGAGCAGTTCTTC.

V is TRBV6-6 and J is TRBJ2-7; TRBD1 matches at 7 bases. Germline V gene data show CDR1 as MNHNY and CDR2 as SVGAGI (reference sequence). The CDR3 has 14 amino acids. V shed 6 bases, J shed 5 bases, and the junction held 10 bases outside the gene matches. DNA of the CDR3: TGTGCCAGCAGACCCGGAAGGGGGCGTGACGAGCAGTACTTC. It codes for CASRPGRGRDEQYF.

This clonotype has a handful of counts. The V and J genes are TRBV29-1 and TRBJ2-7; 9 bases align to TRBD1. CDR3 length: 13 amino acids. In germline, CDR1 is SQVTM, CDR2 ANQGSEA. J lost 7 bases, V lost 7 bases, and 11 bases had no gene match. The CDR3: CSAGTGNRREQYF. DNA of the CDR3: TGCAGCGCCGGGACAGGGAACCGTAGGGAGCAGTACTTC.

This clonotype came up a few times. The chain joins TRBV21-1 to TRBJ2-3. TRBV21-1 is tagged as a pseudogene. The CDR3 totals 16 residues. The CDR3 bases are TGTGCCAGCAACAAAGGCTCGGCAGCCTGCACAGATACGCAGTATTTT. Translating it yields CASNKGSAACTDTQYF.

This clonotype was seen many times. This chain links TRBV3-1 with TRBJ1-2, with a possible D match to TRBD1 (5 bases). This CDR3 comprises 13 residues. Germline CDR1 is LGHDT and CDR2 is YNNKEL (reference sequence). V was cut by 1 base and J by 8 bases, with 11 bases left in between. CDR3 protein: CASSQAEGDGYTF. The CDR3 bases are TGTGCCAGCAGCCAAGCAGAAGGGGACGGCTACACCTTC.

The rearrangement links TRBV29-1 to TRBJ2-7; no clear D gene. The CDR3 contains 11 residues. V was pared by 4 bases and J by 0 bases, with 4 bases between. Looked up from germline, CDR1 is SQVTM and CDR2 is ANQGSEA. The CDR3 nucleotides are TGCAGCGTTGTTGACTCCTACGAGCAGTACTTC. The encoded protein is CSVVDSYEQYF.

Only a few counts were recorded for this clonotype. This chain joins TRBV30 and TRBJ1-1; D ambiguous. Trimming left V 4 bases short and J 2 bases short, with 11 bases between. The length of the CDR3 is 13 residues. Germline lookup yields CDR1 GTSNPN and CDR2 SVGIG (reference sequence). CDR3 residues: CAWKEYGNTEAFF. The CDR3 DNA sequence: TGTGCCTGGAAAGAATACGGCAACACTGAAGCTTTCTTT.

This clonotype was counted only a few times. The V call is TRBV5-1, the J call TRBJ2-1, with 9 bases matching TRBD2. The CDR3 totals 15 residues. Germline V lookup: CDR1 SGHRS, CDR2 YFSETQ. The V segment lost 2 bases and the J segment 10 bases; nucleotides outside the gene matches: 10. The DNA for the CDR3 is TGCGCCAGCAGCTTAGATACCGGGACTAGCCGAGAGCAGTTCTTC. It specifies CASSLDTGTSREQFF.

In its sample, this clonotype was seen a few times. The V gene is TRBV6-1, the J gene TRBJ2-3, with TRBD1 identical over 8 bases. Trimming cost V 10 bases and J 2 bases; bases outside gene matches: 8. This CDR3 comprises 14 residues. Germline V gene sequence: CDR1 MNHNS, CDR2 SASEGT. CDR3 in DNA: TGTGCCACCGGACAGGGTGCGGTCACAGATACGCAGTATTTT. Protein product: CATGQGAVTDTQYF.

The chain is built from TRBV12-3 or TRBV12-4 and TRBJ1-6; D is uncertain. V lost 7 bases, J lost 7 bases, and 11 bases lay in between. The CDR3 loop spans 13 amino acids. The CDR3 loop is CASTPTRNSPLHF. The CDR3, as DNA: TGTGCCAGCACGCCTACAAGGAATTCACCCCTCCACTTT.

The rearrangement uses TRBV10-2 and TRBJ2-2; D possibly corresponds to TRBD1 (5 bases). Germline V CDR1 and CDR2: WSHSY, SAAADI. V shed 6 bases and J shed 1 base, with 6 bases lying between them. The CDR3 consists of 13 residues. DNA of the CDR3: TGCGCCAGCAGAACAGGGAACACCGGGGAGCTGTTTTTT. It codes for CASRTGNTGELFF.

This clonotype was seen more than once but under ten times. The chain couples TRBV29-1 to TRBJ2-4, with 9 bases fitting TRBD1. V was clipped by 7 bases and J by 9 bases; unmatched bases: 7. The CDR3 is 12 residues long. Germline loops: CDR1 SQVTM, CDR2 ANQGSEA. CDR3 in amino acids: CSARQGESIQYF. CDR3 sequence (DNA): TGCAGCGCCAGACAGGGGGAAAGCATTCAGTACTTC.

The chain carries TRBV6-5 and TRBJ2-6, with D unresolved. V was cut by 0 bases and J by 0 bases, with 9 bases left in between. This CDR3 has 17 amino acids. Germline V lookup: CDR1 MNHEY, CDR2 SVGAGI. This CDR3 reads CASSYSRRSSGANVLTF. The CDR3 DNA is TGTGCCAGCAGTTACTCGAGGAGATCCTCTGGGGCCAACGTCCTGACTTTC.

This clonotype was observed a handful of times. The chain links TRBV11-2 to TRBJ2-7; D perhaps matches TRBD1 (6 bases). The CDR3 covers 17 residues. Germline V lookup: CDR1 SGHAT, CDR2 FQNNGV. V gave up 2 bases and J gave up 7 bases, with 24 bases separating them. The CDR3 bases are TGTGCCAGCAGCTTAAAGGTGCCTCGGACAGACCGCCAGGAGCAGTACTTC. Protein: CASSLKVPRTDRQEQYF.